The source of this T cell receptor beta chain is a study of blood T cells in healthy people across ages. They isolated at least 6 million PBMCs from each sample. The use of a sample-barcoded 5' primer and a J-beta primer mix characterized a second PCR of about 7 to 12 cycles. TCRdb recomputed calls from the 5' RACE reads with MiXCR, one row per CDR3 protein. In the table there are about 640,000 distinct CDR3 sequences, around 54% of which are singletons. Trimming pared 1 base from V and 7 bases from J, leaving 18 bases between. Germline CDR1 and CDR2: SGHRS and YFSETQ. This CDR3 region has 16 residues.

This clonotype was obtained from a man in his 60s in good health. The rearrangement joins TRBV5-1 to TRBJ2-1, with D perhaps TRBD1 or TRBD2 (6 bases each). The sample taken for sequencing was blood. CDR3 amino acids: CASSLTAGEVWNEQFF. Here the CDR3 DNA reads TGCGCCAGCAGCTTGACGGCAGGGGAGGTATGGAATGAGCAGTTCTTC.